This T cell receptor beta chain was documented in a study of cytomegalovirus exposure and HLA in healthy donors. Study-wide points: Three of the chains that were CMV-associated were confirmed in vitro to be specific for CMV antigens.

Trimming cost V 4 bases and J 2 bases, with 12 bases left between them. Germline V gene data show CDR1 as SGHRS and CDR2 as YFSETQ. This CDR3 is 15 amino acids long. Only in-frame clones appear in the TCRdb table, and some are missing; sequencing was by immunoSEQ multiplex PCR. In the table there are about 82,000 clones, 90% to 95% of which are singletons. For this clone: Its specificity is not known.

The donors were members of the validation cohort comprising 100 to 150 subjects, separate from the roughly 700-subject first cohort. The chain combines TRBV5-1 with TRBJ2-2, with D perhaps TRBD1 (5 bases). What was sequenced was PBMCs. The TCR comes from a man between 18 and 35 years old in good health and CMV-seronegative. DNA of the CDR3: TGCGCCAGCAGCCCGAGGCAGGGCAACACCGGGGAGCTGTTTTTT. This gives the protein CASSPRQGNTGELFF.